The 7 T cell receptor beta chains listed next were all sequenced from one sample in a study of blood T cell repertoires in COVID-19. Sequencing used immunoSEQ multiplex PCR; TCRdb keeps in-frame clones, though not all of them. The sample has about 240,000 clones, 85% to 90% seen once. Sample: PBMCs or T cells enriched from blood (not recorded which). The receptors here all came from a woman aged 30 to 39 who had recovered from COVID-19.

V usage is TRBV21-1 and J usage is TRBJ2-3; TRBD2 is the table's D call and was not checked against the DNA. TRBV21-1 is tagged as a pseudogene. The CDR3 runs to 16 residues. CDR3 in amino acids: CASSKGGIPNTDTQYF. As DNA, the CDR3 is TGTGCCAGCAGCAAGGGGGGAATTCCAAACACAGATACGCAGTATTTT.

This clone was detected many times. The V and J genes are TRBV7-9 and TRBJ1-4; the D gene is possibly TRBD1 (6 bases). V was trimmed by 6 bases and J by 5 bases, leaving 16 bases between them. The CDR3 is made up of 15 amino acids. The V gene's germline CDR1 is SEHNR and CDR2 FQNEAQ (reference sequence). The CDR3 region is CASRPLRGANEKLFF. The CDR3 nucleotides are TGTGCCAGCAGACCATTGCGGGGGGCGAATGAAAAACTGTTTTTT.

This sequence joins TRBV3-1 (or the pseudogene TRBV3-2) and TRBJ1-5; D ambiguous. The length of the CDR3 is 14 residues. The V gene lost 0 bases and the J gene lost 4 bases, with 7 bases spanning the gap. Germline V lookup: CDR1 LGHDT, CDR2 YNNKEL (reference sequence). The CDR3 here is CASSQDLRNQPQHF. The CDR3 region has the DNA TGTGCCAGCAGCCAAGACCTCAGAAATCAGCCCCAGCATTTT.

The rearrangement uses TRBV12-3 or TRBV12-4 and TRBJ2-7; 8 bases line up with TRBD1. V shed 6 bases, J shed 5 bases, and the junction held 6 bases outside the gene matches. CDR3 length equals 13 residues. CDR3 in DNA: TGTGCCAGCAGCGACAGGGGTTCCCACGAGCAGTACTTC. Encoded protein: CASSDRGSHEQYF.

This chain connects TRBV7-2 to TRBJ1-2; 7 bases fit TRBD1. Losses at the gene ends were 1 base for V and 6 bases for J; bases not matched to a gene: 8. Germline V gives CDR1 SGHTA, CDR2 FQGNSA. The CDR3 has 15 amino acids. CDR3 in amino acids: CASSLVEGAVDGYTF. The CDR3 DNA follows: TGTGCCAGCAGCTTAGTGGAGGGGGCGGTTGATGGCTACACCTTC.

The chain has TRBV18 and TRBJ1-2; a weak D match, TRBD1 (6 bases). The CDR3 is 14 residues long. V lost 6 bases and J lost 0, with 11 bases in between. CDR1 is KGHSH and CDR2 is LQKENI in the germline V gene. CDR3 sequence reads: CASSYGTPNYGYTF. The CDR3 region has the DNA TGTGCCAGCTCCTACGGGACACCTAACTATGGCTACACCTTC.

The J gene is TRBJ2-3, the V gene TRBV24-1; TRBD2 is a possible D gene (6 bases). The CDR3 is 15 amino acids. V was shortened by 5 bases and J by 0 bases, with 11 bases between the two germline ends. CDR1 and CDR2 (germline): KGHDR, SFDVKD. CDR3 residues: CATSVVGGSTDTQYF. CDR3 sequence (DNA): TGTGCCACCAGTGTGGTGGGAGGAAGCACAGATACGCAGTATTTT.